This TCR beta chain was sequenced in a study of cytomegalovirus exposure and HLA in healthy donors. Study-level results: In a later analysis, parvovirus B19, influenza, CMV and Epstein-Barr virus appeared linked to several top co-occurrence clusters.

PCR used 60 Vbeta primers and 13 Jbeta primers. Repertoires were generated with immunoSEQ multiplex PCR, while TCRdb's copy carries only in-frame clones and drops some. The sample holds over 150,000 clones, roughly 79% seen once. CDR3 length: 12 amino acids. Germline-derived CDR1 and CDR2 are SNHLY and FYNNEI. Trimming took 5 bases from V and 3 from J, leaving 8 bases between them. Note on this clone: Its antigen is undetermined.

This TCR derives from a woman aged 45-60 years in good health and CMV-seronegative. Sequenced sample: PBMCs. The chain has TRBV2 and TRBJ2-7, with D hard to call. CDR3 nucleotide sequence: TGTGCCAGCAGTCGGTCTAGCTACGAGCAGTACTTC. This gives the protein CASSRSSYEQYF.